This T cell receptor (beta chain) was captured in a study of T cells in Graves' hyperthyroidism and ophthalmopathy. Amplification yielded TCR beta CDR3 regions, with RNA transcripts as the source. HTBI primers were used for first-round RT-PCR of the TCR CDR3. Via MiXCR, TCRdb re-called the multiplex PCR reads, giving one row per CDR3 protein. Of 730,000 or so distinct CDR3 sequences listed, around 20% are singletons. With regard to this clonotype: The antigen is undetermined.

This CDR3 has 13 residues. V lost 4 bases and J 2 bases, leaving 9 bases between the germline ends. Per germline, CDR1 SGHRS and CDR2 YFSETQ. Whole-study results and caveats: Ophthalmopathy was identified by the model a median about seven months ahead of onset.

Each patient was aged 18 to 65 and had newly diagnosed hyperthyroidism of under 2 months' duration. Cells are PBMCs isolated from 10 ml of fresh blood. The V call is TRBV5-1, the J call TRBJ2-5; D not resolved. This sequence was found in a woman aged 45-65 years with Graves' hyperthyroidism that later progressed to Graves' ophthalmopathy. What was sequenced was blood. This CDR3 reads CASSPRTQETQYF. The DNA of the CDR3 is TGCGCCAGCAGCCCTCGAACGCAAGAGACCCAGTACTTC.